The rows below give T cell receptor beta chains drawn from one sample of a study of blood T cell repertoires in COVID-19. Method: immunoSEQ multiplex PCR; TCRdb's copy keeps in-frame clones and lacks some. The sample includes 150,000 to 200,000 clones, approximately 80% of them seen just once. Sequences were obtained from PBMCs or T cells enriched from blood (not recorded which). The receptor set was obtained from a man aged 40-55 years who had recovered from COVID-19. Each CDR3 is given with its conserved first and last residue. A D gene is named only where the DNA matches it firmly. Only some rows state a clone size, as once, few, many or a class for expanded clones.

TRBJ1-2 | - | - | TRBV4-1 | TGCGCCAGCAGCCAAGGCCTCCTGACAGGTACTAACTATGGCTACACCTTC | CASSQGLLTGTNYGYTF
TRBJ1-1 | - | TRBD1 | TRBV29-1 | TGCAGCGTTGAAGTCAACAGGGGCACTGAAGCTTTCTTT | CSVEVNRGTEAFF
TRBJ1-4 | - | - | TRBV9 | TGTGCCAGCAGCGTAGGTGGCAGAACTAATGAAAAACTGTTTTTT | CASSVGGRTNEKLFF
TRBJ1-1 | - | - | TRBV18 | TGTGCCAGCTCATTTGGTGGGGGAGGAACGAACACTGAAGCTTTCTTT | CASSFGGGGTNTEAFF
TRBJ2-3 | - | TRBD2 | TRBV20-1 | TGCAGTGCCGCGGGGGGAGAAACGCAGTATTTT | CSAAGGETQYF
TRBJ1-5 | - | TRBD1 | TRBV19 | TGTGCCAGTAGGGACAGGGCTAGAAATCAGCCCCAGCATTTT | CASRDRARNQPQHF
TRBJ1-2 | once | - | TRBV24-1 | TGTGCCACCAGTGACATCGGACATTATGGCTACACCTTC | CATSDIGHYGYTF
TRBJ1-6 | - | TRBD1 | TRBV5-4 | TGTGCCAGCAGCTCGCAGGGGGCGTATTCACCCCTCCACTTT | CASSSQGAYSPLHF
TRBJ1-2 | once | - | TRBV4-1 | TGCGCCAGCAGTCTCCTGGAGGGGTCCCTAAGAGGCTATGGCTACACCTTC | CASSLLEGSLRGYGYTF
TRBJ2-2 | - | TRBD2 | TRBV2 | TGTGCCAGCAGTGAATTGCGGGGGGACACCGGGGAGCTGTTTTTT | CASSELRGDTGELFF
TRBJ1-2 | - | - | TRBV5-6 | TGTGTCAGTTGGGCCAGGGGCTATGGCTACACCTTC | CVSWARGYGYTF
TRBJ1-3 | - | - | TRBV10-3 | TGTGCCATCAGTGAAGGCAGGTCCCTCTCTGGAAACACCATATATTTT | CAISEGRSLSGNTIYF
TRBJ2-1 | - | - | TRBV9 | TGTGCCAGCAGCGTAGGGACCCGGATGGGGGGCAATGAGCAGTTCTTC | CASSVGTRMGGNEQFF
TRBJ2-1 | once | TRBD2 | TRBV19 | TGTGCCAGTACCCTAGCGGGGTTCGACAATGAGCAGTTCTTC | CASTLAGFDNEQFF
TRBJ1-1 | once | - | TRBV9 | TGTGCCAGCAGCGTCGACATTGGGAACACTGAAGCTTTCTTT | CASSVDIGNTEAFF
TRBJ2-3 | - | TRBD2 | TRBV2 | TGTGCCAGCAGGAGATGGACTAGCGGGGCGATCACAGATACGCAGTATTTT | CASRRWTSGAITDTQYF
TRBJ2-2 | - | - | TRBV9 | TGTGCCAGCAGCGTCAACGGGGAGCTGTTTTTT | CASSVNGELFF
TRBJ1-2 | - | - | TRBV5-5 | TGTGCCAGCAGCTTGGGGGGAGGAGGCAACTATGGCTACACCTTC | CASSLGGGGNYGYTF
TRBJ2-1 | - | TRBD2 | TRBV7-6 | TGTGCCAGCAGCTTAGGGGGGGGCTACAATGAGCAGTTCTTC | CASSLGGGYNEQFF
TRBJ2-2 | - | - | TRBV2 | TGTGCCAGCAATAGGGGTATCACCGGGGAGCTGTTTTTT | CASNRGITGELFF
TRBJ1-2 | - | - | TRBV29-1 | TGCAGCGTTGACTCCGGTCGGGGAACGGGTGGCTACACCTTC | CSVDSGRGTGGYTF
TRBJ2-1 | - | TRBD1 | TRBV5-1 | TGCGCCAGCAGCTTATTCACCGGGACAGGGGGCTACAATGAGCAGTTCTTC | CASSLFTGTGGYNEQFF
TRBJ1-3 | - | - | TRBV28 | TGTGCCAGCATTCCCCCGGGGGACGCCCTCTCTGGAAACACCATATATTTT | CASIPPGDALSGNTIYF
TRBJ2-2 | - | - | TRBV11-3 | TGTGCCAGCAGCTTGAACTACGGGGAGCTGTTTTTT | CASSLNYGELFF
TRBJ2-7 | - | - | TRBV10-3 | TGTGCCATCAGTCCCCTCGACGGGGGAGGCTACGAGCAGTACTTC | CAISPLDGGGYEQYF
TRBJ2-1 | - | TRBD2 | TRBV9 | TGTGCCAGCGGGGCTAGCGGGGTGTCCTACAATGAGCAGTTCTTC | CASGASGVSYNEQFF
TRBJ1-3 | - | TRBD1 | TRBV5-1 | TGCGCCAGCAGCGCCCAGACAGGGTCCAATGGAAACACCATATATTTT | CASSAQTGSNGNTIYF
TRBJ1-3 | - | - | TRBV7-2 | TGTGCCAGCAGCTTAGTTGGAGGGGTCGGAAACACCATATATTTT | CASSLVGGVGNTIYF
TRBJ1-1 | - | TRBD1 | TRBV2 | TGTGCCAGCATAGGTTCAGGGGGCACTGAAGCTTTCTTT | CASIGSGGTEAFF
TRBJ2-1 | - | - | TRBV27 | TGTGCCAGCAGTTTCGGCGGGGAGCAGTTCTTC | CASSFGGEQFF
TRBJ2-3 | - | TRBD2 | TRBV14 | TGTGCCAGCAGCTCTCTAGCGGTTCCTAGCACAGATACGCAGTATTTT | CASSSLAVPSTDTQYF